The rows below give T cell receptor beta chains drawn from one sample of a study of PD-1 blockade in mismatch repair-deficient tumors. Generated by immunoSEQ multiplex PCR, the TCRdb table keeps only in-frame clones and is missing some. The table lists approximately 51,000 clones, approximately 81% of them singletons. The sequences come from peripheral blood, collected around 19 weeks after starting pembrolizumab. The receptors come from an adult with mismatch repair-deficient cancer. The CDR3 runs from the conserved cysteine through the conserved F or W. A D gene is named only where the DNA matches it firmly. Clone size is shown for a subset of rows, as once, few, many or a class of expanded clone.

NA	TRBV5-4	TRBJ1-1	NA	CASSLGRFVGGTEAFF	TGTGCCAGCAGCTTGGGACGTTTTGTGGGAGGAACTGAAGCTTTCTTT
NA	TRBV11-1	TRBJ2-5	NA	CASRFAPAASGTQYF	TGTGCCAGCAGGTTCGCCCCAGCGGCCAGCGGGACCCAGTACTTC
NA	TRBV10-2	TRBJ1-2	few	CASSGLGISGLQGYTF	TGCGCCAGCAGTGGGCTCGGGATTTCGGGTCTACAGGGCTACACCTTC
TRBD2	TRBV4-1	TRBJ2-3	NA	CASSQAGTSVLTDTQYF	TGCGCCAGCAGCCAAGCAGGGACTAGCGTATTGACAGATACGCAGTATTTT
NA	TRBV5-6	TRBJ1-2	NA	CASSFRDGANYGYTF	TGTGCCAGCAGCTTCCGGGACGGAGCTAACTATGGCTACACCTTC
NA	TRBV7-9	TRBJ1-3	NA	CASAQGPGNTIYF	TGTGCCAGCGCGCAGGGCCCTGGAAACACCATATATTTT
NA	TRBV10-3	TRBJ1-2	once	CAISKAGWDYGYTF	TGTGCCATCAGTAAGGCAGGGTGGGACTATGGCTACACCTTC
NA	TRBV28	TRBJ2-5	NA	CASRAPGETQYF	TGTGCCAGCAGGGCCCCGGGCGAGACCCAGTACTTC
NA	TRBV27	TRBJ2-1	NA	CASASWSANEQFF	TGTGCCAGCGCCTCATGGTCCGCAAATGAGCAGTTCTTC
TRBD2	TRBV10-2	TRBJ2-5	NA	CASSPSGNQETQYF	TGCGCCAGCAGCCCTAGCGGGAACCAAGAGACCCAGTACTTC
TRBD2	TRBV5-6	TRBJ2-3	NA	CASSFTSGGLGDTQYF	TGTGCCAGCAGCTTTACTAGCGGGGGCCTCGGGGATACGCAGTATTTT
TRBD2	TRBV6-9	TRBJ2-3	NA	CASSDSGRAFTDTQYF	TGTGCCAGCAGCGATAGCGGGAGGGCCTTCACAGATACGCAGTATTTT
NA	TRBV14	TRBJ2-7	NA	CASSQVPLSSYEQYF	TGTGCCAGCAGCCAAGTACCGCTTAGCTCCTACGAGCAGTACTTC
NA	TRBV7-3	TRBJ2-5	NA	CASSQLAQETQYF	TGTGCCAGCAGCCAGCTGGCCCAAGAGACCCAGTACTTC
NA	TRBV6-5	TRBJ1-4	NA	CASSRDTGWGKLFF	TGTGCCAGCAGCCGGGACACAGGATGGGGTAAACTGTTTTTT
NA	TRBV27	TRBJ2-7	NA	CASSPESTGGQYF	TGTGCCAGCAGCCCAGAGTCTACGGGTGGGCAGTACTTC
NA	TRBV4-1	TRBJ1-5	many	CASSQDLNSPQHF	TGCGCCAGCAGCCAAGATCTGAATTCGCCCCAGCATTTT
NA	TRBV27	TRBJ2-3	NA	CASSRRRTDTQYF	TGTGCCAGCAGCCGCCGACGGACAGATACGCAGTATTTT
TRBD2	TRBV4-3	TRBJ2-7	NA	CASSPNPTSGRLPPAF	TGCGCCAGCAGCCCGAATCCGACTAGCGGGAGGCTCCCGCCGGCCTTC
TRBD2	TRBV7-3	TRBJ2-1	once	CASSLSLAGDNEQFF	TGTGCCAGCAGCCTTAGCCTAGCGGGAGACAATGAGCAGTTCTTC
NA	TRBV5-1	TRBJ1-5	NA	CASSRDRGQPQHF	TGCGCCAGCAGCAGGGACCGAGGCCAGCCCCAGCATTTT
NA	TRBV6-4	TRBJ1-1	NA	CASSDSTNTEAFF	TGTGCCAGCAGTGACAGTACGAACACTGAAGCTTTCTTT
TRBD2	TRBV7-2	TRBJ2-2	NA	CASSYGTSGDTGELFF	TGTGCCAGCAGTTACGGGACTAGCGGAGACACCGGGGAGCTGTTTTTT
NA	TRBV7-9	TRBJ2-1	NA	CAGRALPAPEQFF	TGTGCCGGCCGGGCTCTCCCTGCTCCTGAGCAGTTCTTC
NA	TRBV7-7	TRBJ2-5	NA	CASSPKGPETQYF	TGTGCCAGCAGCCCCAAAGGGCCAGAGACCCAGTACTTC
TRBD2	TRBV12-5	TRBJ2-1	NA	CASGPISGRWDNEQFF	TGTGCTAGTGGTCCCATAAGCGGGAGATGGGACAATGAGCAGTTCTTC
TRBD1	TRBV6-6	TRBJ2-7	NA	CASSYGQGAYEQYF	TGTGCCAGCAGTTACGGGCAGGGGGCCTACGAGCAGTACTTC
NA	TRBV11-3	TRBJ2-5	once	CASSAGLRGGETQYF	TGTGCCAGCAGCGCCGGACTGAGAGGTGGAGAGACCCAGTACTTC
NA	TRBV7-9	TRBJ1-1	NA	CASSLVFGFEAFF	TGTGCCAGCAGCTTGGTTTTCGGCTTTGAAGCTTTCTTT